This passage covers 30 T cell receptor beta chains from one sample sequenced in a study of blood T cell repertoires in COVID-19. Using immunoSEQ multiplex PCR, the repertoire was profiled, and TCRdb retains in-frame clones only, with some absent. The profile shows around 130,000 clones, just under 90% of them singletons. Input material: peripheral blood. Receptors originate from a woman between 50 and 59 years old with acute or convalescent COVID-19.

The chain is built from TRBV7-8 and TRBJ1-5; the D is unclear. With 5 bases removed from V and 4 bases from J, the gap between germline ends came to 6 bases. The CDR3 is 12 residues long. Germline loops: CDR1 SGHVS, CDR2 FQNEAQ. CDR3 residues: CASSHQNQPQHF. Written as DNA, the CDR3 is TGTGCCAGCAGCCATCAGAATCAGCCCCAGCATTTT.

This clone occurred once. The chain combines TRBV13 with TRBJ1-4; perhaps TRBD1 as D (6 bases). V was shortened by 1 base and J by 8 bases, with 11 bases between the two germline ends. CDR3 length equals 14 residues. Germline V gene lookup returns CDR1 PRHDT and CDR2 FYEKMQ (reference sequence). The chain's CDR3 is CASSLAGAREKLFF. The CDR3 region has the DNA TGTGCCAGCAGCTTAGCAGGGGCTCGGGAAAAACTGTTTTTT.

The rearrangement joins TRBV7-8 to TRBJ2-7, with D uncertain. Trimming cost V 4 bases and J 3 bases, with 7 bases left between them. This CDR3 is 12 amino acids long. CDR1 SGHVS and CDR2 FQNEAQ come from the germline V gene. CDR3 coding DNA: TGTGCCAGCAGCTCCTCGGGCTACGAGCAGTACTTC. It yields the protein CASSSSGYEQYF.

V gene TRBV3-1 (or the pseudogene TRBV3-2) combines with J gene TRBJ1-2; a possible D gene is TRBD1 (5 bases). Germline CDR1 LGHDT, CDR2 YNNKEL (reference sequence). The CDR3 covers 13 residues. Deletions cut 0 bases from V and 8 bases from J, with 10 bases between. The CDR3 here is CASSQEGVEGYTF. CDR3 coding DNA: TGTGCCAGCAGCCAAGAAGGGGTTGAGGGCTACACCTTC.

The chain joins TRBV25-1 to TRBJ2-1; 7 bases line up with TRBD2. The CDR3 loop spans 16 amino acids. The V segment lost 0 bases and the J segment 0 bases; nucleotides outside the gene matches: 2. Germline CDR1 is MGHDK and CDR2 is SYGVNS. The CDR3 DNA reads as TGTGCCAGCAGTGAATATGGCGGGAGCTCCTACAATGAGCAGTTCTTC. It codes for CASSEYGGSSYNEQFF. Full variable domain (rest looked up from reference TRBV25-1 and TRBJ2-1): EADIYQTPRYLVIGTGKKITLECSQTMGHDKMYWYQQDPGMELHLIHYSYGVNSTEKGDLSSESTVSRIRTEHFPLTLESARPSHTSQYLCASSEYGGSSYNEQFFGPGTRLTVL.

This sequence joins TRBV18 and TRBJ1-4, with TRBD1 matching over 12 bases. The CDR3 runs 18 residues. After removal of 4 bases from V and 0 bases from J, the junction contained 6 bases not matched to a gene. CDR1 is KGHSH, CDR2 LQKENI, per germline. CDR3 loop: CASSLAGTGGSTNEKLFF. CDR3 sequence (DNA): TGTGCCAGCTCACTGGCCGGGACAGGGGGCTCAACTAATGAAAAACTGTTTTTT.

The rearrangement links TRBV6-5 to TRBJ2-3; 11 bases map to TRBD2. In germline, CDR1 is MNHEY, CDR2 SVGAGI. This CDR3 region has 15 residues. J was trimmed by 2 bases and V by 6 bases; bases with no gene match: 4. CDR3 nucleotide sequence: TGTGCCAGCAGGTCGGGACTAGCGGTCACAGATACGCAGTATTTT. Translation gives CASRSGLAVTDTQYF.

The gene calls are TRBV30 and TRBJ2-7; D is possibly TRBD2 (5 bases). Deletions cut 7 bases from V and 3 bases from J, with 16 bases between. Germline V gene data show CDR1 as GTSNPN and CDR2 as SVGIG (reference sequence). This CDR3 has 13 residues. The CDR3, as DNA: TGTGCCTCTGACGGACTGAACCTCTACGAGCAGTACTTC. Translation: CASDGLNLYEQYF.

This chain uses TRBV7-9 with TRBJ1-1, with 8 bases identical to TRBD1. The germline V gene encodes CDR1 SEHNR and CDR2 FQNEAQ (reference sequence). V lost 3 bases, J lost 6 bases, and 9 bases stayed unmatched. CDR3 length: 15 residues. The CDR3 sequence is CASSFLQGVSPEAFF. CDR3 sequence (DNA): TGTGCCAGCAGCTTCCTACAGGGGGTTTCTCCTGAAGCTTTCTTT.

The V gene is TRBV30, the J gene TRBJ1-5; D is perhaps TRBD1 (6 bases). V was cut by 0 bases and J by 2 bases, with 11 bases left in between. Germline V gene sequence: CDR1 GTSNPN, CDR2 SVGIG (reference sequence). This CDR3 has 15 residues. The CDR3 nucleotides read TGTGCCTGGAGTGTAGAACAGGGAGGCAATCAGCCCCAGCATTTT. Translated: CAWSVEQGGNQPQHF.

This sequence joins TRBV5-1 and TRBJ1-2; 11 positions agree with TRBD1. Germline CDR1 and CDR2: SGHRS and YFSETQ. V lost 4 bases and J lost 8; bases outside the gene matches: 10. The CDR3 has 15 residues. As DNA, the CDR3 is TGCGCCAGCAGCACAACCGGGACAGGGGGACAGGGCTACACCTTC. This sequence encodes CASSTTGTGGQGYTF.

This clone occurred once. The CDR3 DNA sequence: TGTGCCAGCAGCCCCGGGACTAGCGGGAGTATAGGTGAGCAGTTCTTC. The encoded protein is CASSPGTSGSIGEQFF. The chain recombines TRBV7-2 with TRBJ2-1; 14 positions match TRBD2. Germline V gives CDR1 SGHTA, CDR2 FQGNSA. The ends lost 5 bases at V and 9 bases at J; junction bases unmatched: 9. The CDR3 consists of 16 residues.

The CDR3 here is CAFSKEWGQGSYEQYF. The CDR3 DNA reads as TGTGCCTTTTCAAAGGAGTGGGGACAGGGGTCCTACGAGCAGTACTTC. The J gene is TRBJ2-7, the V gene TRBV10-3; 10 nucleotides align to TRBD1. Germline loops: CDR1 ENHRY, CDR2 SYGVKD. This CDR3 is 16 amino acids long. Trimming removed 11 bases from V and 1 base from J; junction bases left unmatched: 14.

The count of this clone is one. The gene calls are TRBV6-5 and TRBJ2-6; 8 nucleotides match TRBD1. With V trimmed by 6 bases and J by 2 bases, 3 bases remained unmatched. This CDR3 spans 15 amino acids. Germline loops: CDR1 MNHEY, CDR2 SVGAGI. The CDR3 protein is CASSRTGTGANVLTF. The CDR3 DNA is TGTGCCAGCAGCCGGACAGGGACTGGGGCCAACGTCCTGACTTTC.

This sequence joins TRBV10-3 and TRBJ1-5, with 9 bases identical to TRBD1. There are 15 residues in the CDR3. The germline CDR1 and CDR2 sequences are ENHRY and SYGVKD. The ends lost 0 bases at V and 7 bases at J; junction bases unmatched: 4. The CDR3 loop reads CAISESGQGGQPQHF. The CDR3 DNA is TGTGCCATCAGTGAGTCGGGACAGGGAGGACAGCCCCAGCATTTT.

The chain links TRBV11-2 to TRBJ2-3; 8 bases are shared with TRBD2. Per germline, CDR1 SGHAT and CDR2 FQNNGV. This CDR3 contains 18 residues. The V segment lost 1 base and the J segment 2 bases; nucleotides outside the gene matches: 11. CDR3 coding DNA: TGTGCCAGCAGCTTAGGGCTCGCCGGGAGGGCCTACACAGATACGCAGTATTTT. Translation: CASSLGLAGRAYTDTQYF.

V is TRBV13 and J is TRBJ2-2; D is possibly TRBD2 (6 bases). Germline V lookup: CDR1 PRHDT, CDR2 FYEKMQ (reference sequence). V shed 5 bases and J shed 5 bases, with 9 bases lying between them. This CDR3 has 13 residues. In DNA form, the CDR3 reads TGTGCCAGCAGCGGAGGGAGGACCGGGGAGCTGTTTTTT. It yields the protein CASSGGRTGELFF.

The DNA of the CDR3 is TGTGCCAGCAGCTTGGCGGGAGGCAACTATGGCTACACCTTC. The encoded protein is CASSLAGGNYGYTF. The rearrangement uses TRBV5-6 and TRBJ1-2; D is unclear. This CDR3 spans 14 amino acids. The germline CDR1 and CDR2 sequences are SGHDT and YYEEEE. Trimming left V 0 bases short and J 2 bases short, with 8 bases between.

The chain carries TRBV6-2 or TRBV6-3 and TRBJ1-5, with a possible D match to TRBD1 (6 bases). The V gene lost 6 bases and the J gene lost 4 bases, with 16 bases spanning the gap. CDR1 MNHEY and CDR2 SVGEGT come from the germline V gene. This CDR3 is 15 amino acids long. In DNA, the CDR3 is TGTGCCAGCAGCCGCTGGGACATCAATAATCAGCCCCAGCATTTT. As protein: CASSRWDINNQPQHF.

The chain couples TRBV18 to TRBJ1-4; 8 bases match TRBD1. The germline V gene has CDR1 KGHSH and CDR2 LQKENI. The CDR3 has 14 residues. Trimming cost V 10 bases and J 8 bases; bases outside gene matches: 12. As DNA, the CDR3 is TGTGCCACCACGCCAGGGGGCGCGAGGGAAAAACTGTTTTTT. Its protein product is CATTPGGAREKLFF.

The V call is TRBV19, the J call TRBJ1-6; 9 bases fit TRBD1. V lost 8 bases and J lost 7; bases outside the gene matches: 6. This CDR3 contains 14 residues. Germline-derived CDR1 and CDR2 are LNHDA and SQIVND (reference sequence). The CDR3 protein is CASATGGKNSPLHF. CDR3 nucleotides: TGTGCCAGTGCGACAGGGGGGAAGAATTCACCCCTCCACTTT. Based on the CDR3 plus reference TRBV19 and TRBJ1-6, the full variable domain is DGGITQSPKYLFRKEGQNVTLSCEQNLNHDAMYWYRQDPGQGLRLIYYSQIVNDFQKGDIAEGYSVSREKKESFPLTVTSAQKNPTAFYLCASATGGKNSPLHFGNGTRLTVT.

The chain uses TRBV7-2 and TRBJ2-2, with 11 nucleotides matching TRBD2. Germline assignment: CDR1 SGHTA and CDR2 FQGNSA. Trimming cost V 5 bases and J 4 bases; bases outside gene matches: 12. The CDR3 contains 18 residues. The CDR3 region is CASSARLLAGERTGELFF. DNA for the CDR3: TGTGCCAGCAGCGCCCGGTTACTAGCGGGAGAGCGCACCGGGGAGCTGTTTTTT.

This clone was counted a single time. The chain employs TRBV5-6 and TRBJ1-3, with 9 bases fitting TRBD1. V shed 4 bases, J shed 3 bases, and the junction held 8 bases outside the gene matches. This CDR3 has 16 residues. Germline-derived CDR1 and CDR2 are SGHDT and YYEEEE. CDR3 sequence reads: CASSPPTGGNGNTIYF. DNA of the CDR3: TGTGCCAGCAGCCCCCCGACAGGGGGTAATGGAAACACCATATATTTT.

The chain couples TRBV27 to TRBJ1-4; 9 bases are a match to TRBD1. V dropped 5 bases and J dropped 8; count of bases not matched to a gene: 9. Germline V gives CDR1 MNHEY, CDR2 SMNVEV (reference sequence). CDR3 length: 15 amino acids. The CDR3 loop is CASSRSQGAREKLFF. The CDR3 coding sequence is TGTGCCAGCAGTCGCTCACAGGGGGCGCGGGAAAAACTGTTTTTT.

The rearrangement joins TRBV29-1 to TRBJ1-2; possibly TRBD1 for D (6 bases). Germline CDR1 reads SQVTM; CDR2 reads ANQGSEA. Trimming took off 0 bases at V and 7 bases at J, with 15 bases between the two ends. The CDR3 totals 14 residues. The DNA of the CDR3 is TGCAGCGTTGAAGATCTCGGGGGGCGCGGTGGCTACACCTTC. It translates to CSVEDLGGRGGYTF.

V and J are TRBV6-2 or TRBV6-3 and TRBJ2-3, with TRBD2 matching 10 bases. CDR3 length: 14 amino acids. With 5 bases clipped from V and 6 bases from J, the junction kept 5 bases outside the gene matches. Germline CDR1 and CDR2: MNHEY and SVGEGT. As DNA, the CDR3 is TGTGCCAGCAGTGCTCATAGCGGGAGGGATACGCAGTATTTT. It yields the protein CASSAHSGRDTQYF.

The V gene is TRBV7-2, the J gene TRBJ2-1; 8 bases fit TRBD2. Germline-derived CDR1 and CDR2 are SGHTA and FQGNSA. This CDR3 is built from 16 residues. V shed 5 bases and J 7 bases; nucleotides not matched to a gene: 13. CDR3 DNA: TGTGCCAGCAGCCCTTCCTCCGGACTAGCTATAAATGAGCAGTTCTTC. Translated, it gives CASSPSSGLAINEQFF.

The chain recombines TRBV29-1 with TRBJ2-7; 9 nucleotides agree with TRBD2. The CDR3 covers 15 residues. With 4 bases clipped from V and 0 bases from J, the junction kept 7 bases outside the gene matches. The germline V gene has CDR1 SQVTM and CDR2 ANQGSEA. The CDR3 DNA follows: TGCAGCGTTGCTGGCGGGAGGGGGGGCTCCTACGAGCAGTACTTC. Protein product: CSVAGGRGGSYEQYF.

J is TRBJ1-1 and V is TRBV18; TRBD1 matches 7 bases. Germline CDR1 and CDR2: KGHSH and LQKENI. V trimming: 5 bases; J trimming: 0 bases; junction bases outside the gene matches: 9. The CDR3 contains 16 residues. The CDR3 loop is CASSWDSQLMNTEAFF. For the CDR3, the DNA is TGTGCCAGCTCATGGGACAGCCAGTTAATGAACACTGAAGCTTTCTTT. Full variable domain (missing parts from reference TRBV18 and TRBJ1-1): NAGVMQNPRHLVRRRGQEARLRCSPMKGHSHVYWYRQLPEEGLKFMVYLQKENIIDESGMPKERFSAEFPKEGPSILRIQQVVRGDSAAYFCASSWDSQLMNTEAFFGQGTRLTVV.

This chain connects TRBV27 to TRBJ2-7; TRBD1 aligns across 9 bases. The CDR3 covers 17 residues. Germline CDR1 is MNHEY and CDR2 is SMNVEV (reference sequence). The trim removed 4 bases at V and 3 bases at J, leaving 13 bases unmatched. In DNA, the CDR3 is TGTGCCAGCAGTTATAGGGGGCCCGGACAGGGGAACTACGAGCAGTACTTC. Its protein is CASSYRGPGQGNYEQYF.